Following are 26 T cell receptor beta chains from one sample sequenced in a study of CD8+ T cells in alopecia areata. Regarding treatment: oral pan-JAK inhibitor, 5-10 mg twice daily. RNA was isolated and reverse transcribed to cDNA, the sequencing template. TCRdb's table, derived via immunoSEQ multiplex PCR, lists solely in-frame clones and lacks some. Here the sample spans about 200,000 clones, over 60% being singletons. Sequenced material: CD4+ T cells sorted from blood, taken at week 4, from a patient treated with tofacitinib. Receptor source: a human donor with alopecia areata.

V is TRBV6-5 and J is TRBJ1-1, with no clear D. CDR3 length: 11 amino acids. Between the trimmed V and J ends, which lost 5 bases and 10 bases, there was a span of 11 bases. CDR1 and CDR2 from the germline V gene are MNHEY and SVGAGI. CDR3 DNA sequence: TGTGCCAGCAGTAGCGGTGTGAGAGCTTTCTTT. Protein sequence: CASSSGVRAFF.

A few counts support this clone. The chain carries TRBV5-6 and TRBJ2-3; 7 bases are shared with TRBD2. This CDR3 comprises 15 residues. CDR1 and CDR2 from the germline V gene are SGHDT and YYEEEE. With 2 bases clipped from V and 3 bases from J, the junction kept 6 bases outside the gene matches. This CDR3 reads CASSLGLAATDTQYF. CDR3 nucleotides: TGTGCCAGCAGCTTAGGGCTAGCGGCTACAGATACGCAGTATTTT.

This clone occurred a few times. The same CDR3 is also encoded by other DNA sequences in this sample. J is TRBJ2-3 and V is TRBV7-9; D is uncertain. Trimming took off 1 base at V and 3 bases at J, with 5 bases between the two ends. The germline gives CDR1 SEHNR, CDR2 FQNEAQ (reference sequence). This CDR3 has 13 amino acids. The CDR3 is CASSLEGTDTQYF. The CDR3 DNA sequence: TGTGCCAGCAGCTTAGAAGGGACAGATACGCAGTATTTT.

Only a few counts were recorded for this clone. The genes are TRBV6-6 and TRBJ1-5; D is unclear. Germline CDR1 and CDR2: MNHNY and SVGAGI (reference sequence). Trimming left V 4 bases short and J 4 bases short, with 8 bases between. The CDR3 runs 13 residues. This CDR3 is CASSLQQNQPQHF. The CDR3 coding sequence is TGTGCCAGCAGTTTACAGCAGAATCAGCCCCAGCATTTT.

The V call is TRBV6-5, the J call TRBJ1-2, with D unclear. CDR3 length: 11 residues. V was pared by 4 bases and J by 8 bases, with 8 bases between. Germline V gene sequence: CDR1 MNHEY, CDR2 SVGAGI. The CDR3 here is CASSSLRGYTF. As DNA, the CDR3 is TGTGCCAGCAGTTCCCTCCGGGGCTACACCTTC.

The chain employs TRBV7-2 and TRBJ2-1; D gene ambiguous. The CDR3 extends over 13 amino acids. V was trimmed by 0 bases and J by 5 bases, leaving 5 bases between them. Germline V lookup: CDR1 SGHTA, CDR2 FQGNSA. CDR3 coding DNA: TGTGCCAGCAGCTTAGCCCTGAACAATGAGCAGTTCTTC. Its protein is CASSLALNNEQFF. Variable domain in full (rest from reference TRBV7-2 and TRBJ2-1): GAGVSQSPSNKVTEKGKDVELRCDPISGHTALYWYRQSLGQGLEFLIYFQGNSAPDKSGLPSDRFSAERTGGSVSTLTIQRTQQEDSAVYLCASSLALNNEQFFGPGTRLTVL.

The rearrangement uses TRBV29-1 and TRBJ1-1; D not resolved. The V end was cut by 4 bases, the J end by 0 bases, with 9 bases between. The germline V gene has CDR1 SQVTM and CDR2 ANQGSEA. The CDR3 contains 13 residues. For the CDR3, the DNA is TGCAGCGTTGTGAAGAATTTGAACACTGAAGCTTTCTTT. Amino acid sequence: CSVVKNLNTEAFF.

This clone has more than one count but fewer than ten. CDR3 protein: CSVDQGGNGYTF. The CDR3 DNA reads TGCAGCGTTGATCAGGGCGGGAATGGCTACACCTTC. The chain couples TRBV29-1 to TRBJ1-2; maybe TRBD1 (5 bases). The CDR3 consists of 12 residues. V lost 3 bases, J lost 6 bases, and 11 bases lay in between. CDR1 and CDR2 (germline): SQVTM, ANQGSEA.

V usage is TRBV25-1 and J usage is TRBJ2-2; D uncertain. CDR3 length: 12 residues. Trimming took 3 bases from V and 6 from J, leaving 5 bases between them. Germline V lookup: CDR1 MGHDK, CDR2 SYGVNS. CDR3 sequence reads: CASSETAGELFF. CDR3 sequence (DNA): TGTGCCAGCAGTGAGACTGCCGGGGAGCTGTTTTTT.

The V call is TRBV2, the J call TRBJ2-5, with 8 bases lining up with TRBD1. V trimming: 4 bases; J trimming: 6 bases; junction bases outside the gene matches: 13. CDR3 length: 16 amino acids. Germline V gives CDR1 SNHLY, CDR2 FYNNEI. The CDR3: CASSVGQGQTGKTQYF. The CDR3 region has the DNA TGTGCCAGCAGTGTTGGACAGGGACAAACGGGGAAGACCCAGTACTTC.

This clone came up a few times. The CDR3 loop reads CASSPVRGSNEQFF. The CDR3 nucleotides are TGTGCCAGCAGCCCTGTCAGGGGCTCGAATGAGCAGTTCTTC. This sequence joins TRBV7-2 and TRBJ2-1; D may be TRBD1 (6 bases). The CDR3 extends over 14 amino acids. Germline V gene sequence: CDR1 SGHTA, CDR2 FQGNSA. Trimming removed 5 bases from V and 7 bases from J, with 15 bases in between.

This chain joins TRBV14 and TRBJ2-5; D is undetermined. With 4 bases removed from V and 9 bases from J, the gap between germline ends came to 18 bases. Germline V CDR1 and CDR2: SGHDN, FVKESK. This CDR3 is 14 amino acids long. CDR3: CASSLGDFRVPQYF. As DNA, the CDR3 is TGTGCCAGCAGCCTTGGAGATTTTAGAGTCCCCCAGTACTTC. Variable domain in full (rest from reference TRBV14 and TRBJ2-5): EAGVTQFPSHSVIEKGQTVTLRCDPISGHDNLYWYRRVMGKEIKFLLHFVKESKQDESGMPNNRFLAERTGGTYSTLKVQPAELEDSGVYFCASSLGDFRVPQYFGPGTRLLVL.

This CDR3 reads CASNQGSYEQYF. DNA for the CDR3: TGTGCCAGCAATCAGGGGTCCTACGAGCAGTACTTC. The chain employs TRBV25-1 and TRBJ2-7, with a possible D match to TRBD1 (6 bases). CDR3 length: 12 amino acids. With 7 bases removed from V and 1 base from J, the gap between germline ends came to 8 bases. Germline V gene lookup returns CDR1 MGHDK and CDR2 SYGVNS.

The V and J genes are TRBV2 and TRBJ2-7; D is unclear. The CDR3 runs to 14 residues. Trimming removed 3 bases from V and 6 bases from J, with 15 bases in between. Germline V gene lookup returns CDR1 SNHLY and CDR2 FYNNEI. CDR3 amino acids: CASSEAGSDGEQYF. CDR3 coding DNA: TGTGCCAGCAGTGAGGCAGGAAGCGACGGCGAGCAGTACTTC.

In this sample, this clone turned up a few times. The rearrangement uses TRBV30 and TRBJ1-4; D remains unclear. The CDR3 has 13 residues. Per germline, CDR1 GTSNPN and CDR2 SVGIG (reference sequence). Trimming shortened V by 0 bases and J by 4 bases, and 6 bases separated the two germline ends. The CDR3 nucleotides are TGTGCCTGGAGTGTAGGAATTAATGAAAAACTGTTTTTT. Amino acid sequence: CAWSVGINEKLFF.

A word on this clone: Other nucleotide sequences in the sample specify the same CDR3. The rearrangement links TRBV30 to TRBJ1-2; no clear D. Germline V gene lookup returns CDR1 GTSNPN and CDR2 SVGIG (reference sequence). Trimming pared 1 base from V and 0 bases from J, leaving 3 bases between. The CDR3 is 12 amino acids. CDR3 bases: TGTGCCTGGAGTGAGACTAACTATGGCTACACCTTC. It translates to CAWSETNYGYTF.

A few counts support this clone. One junction end does not reproduce the germline sequence, and a read error may be involved. The rearrangement uses TRBV29-1 and TRBJ2-7, with D perhaps matching TRBD1 (6 bases). Looked up from germline, CDR1 is SQVTM and CDR2 is ANQGSEA. CDR3 length equals 13 residues. CDR3 amino acids: CSVEGGNRDGQTF. The CDR3 bases are TGCAGCGTTGAAGGGGGTAACAGGGACGGCCAGACCTTC.

This clone turned up a few times. V gene TRBV6-5 combines with J gene TRBJ2-2, with 7 bases matching TRBD1. This CDR3 comprises 12 residues. Germline values: CDR1 MNHEY, CDR2 SVGAGI. The DNA of the CDR3 is TGTGCAGTCGGACAGGATCAGGGGGAGCTGTTTTTT. Translated: CAVGQDQGELFF.

CDR3: CASSIGTNYGYTF. The CDR3 DNA follows: TGTGCCAGTAGTATCGGTACCAACTATGGCTACACCTTC. The V call is TRBV19, the J call TRBJ1-2; no clear D gene. The CDR3 consists of 13 residues. Trimming shortened V by 3 bases and J by 2 bases, and 7 bases separated the two germline ends. Germline values: CDR1 LNHDA, CDR2 SQIVND (reference sequence).

A note on this clone: The final CDR3 position lacks the conserved phenylalanine or tryptophan, pointing to a likely read error. It is unclear where the CDR3 begins or ends on the DNA, so no DNA is shown, and the CDR3 is as TCRdb lists it. The J gene is TRBJ1-2, the V gene TRBV6-5; TRBD1 is taken as the D call from the table, unchecked against the DNA. The CDR3 length equals 14 residues, ends included. From germline, CDR1 is MNHEY and CDR2 SVGAGI. The CDR3 loop reads CASSEQGWGKTEAI.

As to this clone: The sample contains more than one DNA sequence encoding this CDR3. The CDR3: CAWMDRGNSPLHF. The CDR3, as DNA: TGTGCCTGGATGGACAGGGGGAATTCACCCCTCCACTTT. The chain recombines TRBV30 with TRBJ1-6, with TRBD1 matching 10 bases. Per germline, CDR1 GTSNPN and CDR2 SVGIG (reference sequence). V shed 4 bases and J 7 bases; nucleotides not matched to a gene: 1. The CDR3 loop spans 13 amino acids.

CDR3 bases: TGCAGCGTTGTTTTGTTCCGGGACAGAGGTATTCAGTACTTC. This translates into CSVVLFRDRGIQYF. The chain joins TRBV29-1 to TRBJ2-4; 7 nucleotides line up with TRBD1. CDR3 length equals 14 residues. V lost 4 bases to trimming and J lost 10 bases; unmatched junction nucleotides: 13. Germline V gene sequence: CDR1 SQVTM, CDR2 ANQGSEA.

This CDR3 reads CASSTRGAGVEWAKNIQYF. The CDR3 region has the DNA TGTGCCAGCAGCACTCGAGGGGCAGGGGTTGAGTGGGCCAAAAACATTCAGTACTTC. The V and J genes are TRBV11-3 and TRBJ2-4; tentative D call: TRBD1 (6 bases). Germline V gene lookup returns CDR1 SGHNT and CDR2 YENEEA. V was clipped by 5 bases and J by 1 base, with 24 bases between them. The CDR3 has 19 residues.

V gene TRBV7-2 combines with J gene TRBJ2-1; possibly TRBD2 for D (5 bases). The CDR3 has 16 residues. The germline CDR1 and CDR2 sequences are SGHTA and FQGNSA. Trimming pared 0 bases from V and 2 bases from J, leaving 11 bases between. CDR3: CASSLARLTAYNEQFF. The CDR3 region has the DNA TGTGCCAGCAGCTTAGCGCGACTAACCGCCTACAATGAGCAGTTCTTC.

This rearrangement joins TRBV29-1 to TRBJ2-3; TRBD1 matches 10 bases. The CDR3 is 16 residues long. Germline CDR1 SQVTM, CDR2 ANQGSEA. Trimming took 7 bases from V and 0 from J; bases not matched to a gene: 10. The CDR3 nucleotides are TGCAGCGGTGGAGGCCAGGACAGGGGGAGCACAGATACGCAGTATTTT. It is translated as CSGGGQDRGSTDTQYF.

This clone was detected a few times. The chain couples TRBV5-1 to TRBJ1-6; TRBD1 matches at 9 bases. V shed 4 bases, J shed 7 bases, and the junction held 6 bases outside the gene matches. The CDR3 extends over 15 amino acids. Germline CDR1 reads SGHRS; CDR2 reads YFSETQ. CDR3 protein: CASSPRDRENSPLHF. CDR3 coding DNA: TGCGCCAGCAGCCCCCGGGACAGGGAGAATTCACCCCTCCACTTT.